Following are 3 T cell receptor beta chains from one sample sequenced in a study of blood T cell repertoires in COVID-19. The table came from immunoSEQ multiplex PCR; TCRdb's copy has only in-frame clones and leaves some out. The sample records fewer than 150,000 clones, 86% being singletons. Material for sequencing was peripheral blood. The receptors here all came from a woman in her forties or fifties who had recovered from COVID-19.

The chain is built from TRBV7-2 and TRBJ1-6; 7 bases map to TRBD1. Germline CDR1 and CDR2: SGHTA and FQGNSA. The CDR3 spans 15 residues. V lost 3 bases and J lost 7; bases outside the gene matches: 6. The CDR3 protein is CASSFTGQTNSPLHF. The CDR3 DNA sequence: TGTGCCAGCAGCTTCACGGGACAGACGAATTCACCCCTCCACTTT.

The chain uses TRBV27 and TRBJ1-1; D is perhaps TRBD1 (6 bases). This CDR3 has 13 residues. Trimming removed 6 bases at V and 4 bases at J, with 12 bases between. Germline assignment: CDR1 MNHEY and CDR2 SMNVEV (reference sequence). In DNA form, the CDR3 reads TGTGCCAGCAGCGGCAGGACAGTCACTGAAGCTTTCTTT. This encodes CASSGRTVTEAFF.

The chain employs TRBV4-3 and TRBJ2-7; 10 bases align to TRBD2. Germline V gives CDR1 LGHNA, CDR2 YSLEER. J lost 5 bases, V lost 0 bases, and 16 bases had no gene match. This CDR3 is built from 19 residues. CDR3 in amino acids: CASSQDWTGEREGLNEQYF. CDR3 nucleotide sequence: TGCGCCAGCAGCCAAGATTGGACGGGCGAGCGGGAGGGCCTAAACGAGCAGTACTTC.